Listed here is a single TCR beta chain. The sample originates from a study of blood T cell repertoires in COVID-19. With 6 bases removed from V and 6 bases from J, the gap between germline ends came to 9 bases. The CDR3 contains 11 residues. Data came from immunoSEQ multiplex PCR; TCRdb stores just in-frame clones and leaves some out. The table lists hundreds of thousands of clones, around 90% of them singletons. This receptor was identified in a man aged 55 to 70 who had recovered from COVID-19. The sample consisted of PBMCs or T cells enriched from blood (not recorded which). The chain is built from TRBV12-3 or TRBV12-4 and TRBJ2-7; D is ambiguous. The CDR3 sequence is CASSTSREQYF. The CDR3 DNA reads as TGTGCCAGCAGCACTTCGCGCGAGCAGTACTTC.